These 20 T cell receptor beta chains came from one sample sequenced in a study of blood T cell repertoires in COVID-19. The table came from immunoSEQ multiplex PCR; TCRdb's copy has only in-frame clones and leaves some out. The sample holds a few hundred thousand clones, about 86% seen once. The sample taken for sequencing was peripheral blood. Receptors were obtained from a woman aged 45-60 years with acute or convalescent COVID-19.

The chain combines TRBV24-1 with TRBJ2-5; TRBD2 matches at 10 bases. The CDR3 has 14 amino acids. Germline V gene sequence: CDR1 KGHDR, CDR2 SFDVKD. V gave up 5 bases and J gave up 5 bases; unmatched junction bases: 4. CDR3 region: CATSASGSRETQYF. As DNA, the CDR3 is TGTGCCACCAGTGCTAGCGGGAGCCGCGAGACCCAGTACTTC.

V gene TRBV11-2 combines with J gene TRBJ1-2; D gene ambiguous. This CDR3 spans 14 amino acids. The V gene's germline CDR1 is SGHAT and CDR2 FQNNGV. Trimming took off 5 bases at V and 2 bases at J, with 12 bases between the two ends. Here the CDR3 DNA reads TGTGCCAGCAGCCCCAGTGAACAGAACTATGGCTACACCTTC. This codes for CASSPSEQNYGYTF.

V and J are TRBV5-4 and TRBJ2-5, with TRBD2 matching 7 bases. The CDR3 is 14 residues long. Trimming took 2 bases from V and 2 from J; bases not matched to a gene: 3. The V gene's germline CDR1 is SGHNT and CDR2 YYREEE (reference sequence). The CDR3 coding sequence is TGTGCCAGCAGCTTTACTAGCGCTCAAGAGACCCAGTACTTC. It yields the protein CASSFTSAQETQYF.

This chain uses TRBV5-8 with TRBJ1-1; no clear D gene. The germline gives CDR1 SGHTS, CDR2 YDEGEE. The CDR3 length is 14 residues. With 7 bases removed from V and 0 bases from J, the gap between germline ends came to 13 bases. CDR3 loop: CASGRRTMNTEAFF. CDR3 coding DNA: TGTGCCAGCGGAAGGAGAACAATGAACACTGAAGCTTTCTTT. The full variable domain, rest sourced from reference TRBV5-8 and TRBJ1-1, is EAGVTQSPTHLIKTRGQQATLRCSPISGHTSVYWYQQALGLGLQFLLWYDEGEERNRGNFPPRFSGRQFPNYSSELNVNALELEDSALYLCASGRRTMNTEAFFGQGTRLTVV.

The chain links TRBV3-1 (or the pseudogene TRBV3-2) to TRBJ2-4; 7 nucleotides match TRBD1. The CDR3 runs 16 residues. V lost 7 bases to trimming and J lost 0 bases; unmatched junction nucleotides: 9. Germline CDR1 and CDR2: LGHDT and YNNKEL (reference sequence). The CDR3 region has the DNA TGTGCCAGCACCCCAACAGGGGAAAGAGCCAAAAACATTCAGTACTTC. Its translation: CASTPTGERAKNIQYF.

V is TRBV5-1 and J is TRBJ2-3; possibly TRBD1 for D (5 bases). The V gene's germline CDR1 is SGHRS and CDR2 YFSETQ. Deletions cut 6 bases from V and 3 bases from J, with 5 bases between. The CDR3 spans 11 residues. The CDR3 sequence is CASKGTDTQYF. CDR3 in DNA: TGCGCCAGCAAGGGGACAGATACGCAGTATTTT.

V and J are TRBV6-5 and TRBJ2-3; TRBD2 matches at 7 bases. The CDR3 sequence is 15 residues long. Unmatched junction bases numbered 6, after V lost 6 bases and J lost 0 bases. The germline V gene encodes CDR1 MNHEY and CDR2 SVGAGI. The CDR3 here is CASRNSGASTDTQYF. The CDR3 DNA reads TGTGCCAGCAGGAACAGCGGGGCCAGCACAGATACGCAGTATTTT.

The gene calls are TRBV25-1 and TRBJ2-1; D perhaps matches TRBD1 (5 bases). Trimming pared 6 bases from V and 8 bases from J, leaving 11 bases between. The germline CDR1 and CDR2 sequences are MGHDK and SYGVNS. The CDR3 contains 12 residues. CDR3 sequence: CASRFRVDEQFF. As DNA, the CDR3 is TGTGCCAGCAGGTTCAGGGTCGATGAGCAGTTCTTC.

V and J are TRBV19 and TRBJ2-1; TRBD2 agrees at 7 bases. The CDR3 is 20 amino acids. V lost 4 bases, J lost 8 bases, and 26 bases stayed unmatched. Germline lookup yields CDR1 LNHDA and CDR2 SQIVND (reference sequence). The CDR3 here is CASSTRQSLGGGSISDEQFF. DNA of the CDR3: TGTGCCAGTAGTACACGTCAGTCTTTGGGCGGCGGGAGCATTTCCGATGAGCAGTTCTTC.

The CDR3 reads CASTKTGYYGYTF. The CDR3 region has the DNA TGTGCCAGCACCAAGACAGGGTACTATGGCTACACCTTC. The chain couples TRBV6-5 to TRBJ1-2; TRBD1 aligns across 7 bases. CDR1 is MNHEY, CDR2 SVGAGI, per germline. The ends lost 7 bases at V and 3 bases at J; junction bases unmatched: 5. This CDR3 region has 13 residues.

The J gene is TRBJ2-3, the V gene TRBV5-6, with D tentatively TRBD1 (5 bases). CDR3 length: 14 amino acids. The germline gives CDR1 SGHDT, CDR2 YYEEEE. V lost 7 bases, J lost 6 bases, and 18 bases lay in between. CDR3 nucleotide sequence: TGTGCCAGCTCCCGACCCCTCTCAGGGGATACGCAGTATTTT. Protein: CASSRPLSGDTQYF.

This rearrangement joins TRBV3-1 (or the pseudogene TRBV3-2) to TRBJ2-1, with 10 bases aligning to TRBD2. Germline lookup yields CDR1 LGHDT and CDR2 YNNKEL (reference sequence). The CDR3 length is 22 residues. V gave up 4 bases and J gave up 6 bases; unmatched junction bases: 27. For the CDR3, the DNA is TGTGCCAGCAGCCTGAAGTTCAGAAGATCTATTGTAAAGCGGGGGGGCCCCAATGAGCAGTTCTTC. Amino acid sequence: CASSLKFRRSIVKRGGPNEQFF.

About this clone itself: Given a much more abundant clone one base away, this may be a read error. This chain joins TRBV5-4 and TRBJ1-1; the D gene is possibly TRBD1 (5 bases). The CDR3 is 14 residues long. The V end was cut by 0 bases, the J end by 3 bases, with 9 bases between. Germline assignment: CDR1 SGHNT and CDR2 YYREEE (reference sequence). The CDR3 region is CASSLGRADTEAFF. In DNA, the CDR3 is TGTGCCAGCAGCTTGGGCAGGGCGGACACTGAAGCTTTCTTT. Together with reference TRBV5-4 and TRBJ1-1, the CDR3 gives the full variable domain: ETGVTQSPTHLIKTRGQQVTLRCSSQSGHNTVSWYQQALGQGPQFIFQYYREEENGRGNFPPRFSGLQFPNYSSELNVNALELDDSALYLCASSLGRADTEAFFGQGTRLTVV.

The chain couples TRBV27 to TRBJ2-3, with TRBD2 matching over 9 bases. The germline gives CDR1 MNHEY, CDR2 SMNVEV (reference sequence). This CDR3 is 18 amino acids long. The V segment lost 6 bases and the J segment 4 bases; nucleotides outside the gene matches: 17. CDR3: CASRASQSGTSSPDTQYF. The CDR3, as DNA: TGTGCCAGCAGAGCGTCGCAGTCCGGGACTAGCAGCCCAGATACGCAGTATTTT.

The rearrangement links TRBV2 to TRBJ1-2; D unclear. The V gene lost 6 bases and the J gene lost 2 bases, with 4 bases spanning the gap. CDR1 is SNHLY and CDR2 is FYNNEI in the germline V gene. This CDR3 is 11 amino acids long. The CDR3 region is CASSQNYGYTF. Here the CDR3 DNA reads TGTGCCAGCAGCCAGAACTATGGCTACACCTTC.

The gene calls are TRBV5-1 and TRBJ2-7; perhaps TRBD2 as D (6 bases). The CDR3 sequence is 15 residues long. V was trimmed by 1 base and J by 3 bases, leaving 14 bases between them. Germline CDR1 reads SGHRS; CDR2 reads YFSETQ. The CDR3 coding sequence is TGCGCCAGCAGCTTGTCGCCTCCGGAGGGCTACGAGCAGTACTTC. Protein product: CASSLSPPEGYEQYF.

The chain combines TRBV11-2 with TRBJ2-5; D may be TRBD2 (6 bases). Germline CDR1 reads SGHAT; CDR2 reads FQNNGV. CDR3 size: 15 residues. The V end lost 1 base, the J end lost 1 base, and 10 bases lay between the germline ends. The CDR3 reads CASSLGGEAQETQYF. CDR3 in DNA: TGTGCCAGCAGCTTAGGCGGGGAAGCCCAAGAGACCCAGTACTTC.

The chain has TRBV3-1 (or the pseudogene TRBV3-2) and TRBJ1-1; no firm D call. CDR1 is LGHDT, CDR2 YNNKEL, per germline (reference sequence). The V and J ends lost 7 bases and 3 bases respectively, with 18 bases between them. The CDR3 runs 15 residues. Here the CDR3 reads CASTVTSNSDTEAFF. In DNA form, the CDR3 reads TGTGCCAGCACCGTTACTAGTAACAGCGACACTGAAGCTTTCTTT.

The DNA of the CDR3 is TGTGCCAGCAGACTAGCTGGGATTAACACTGAAGCTTTCTTT. Translated, it gives CASRLAGINTEAFF. The chain is built from TRBV27 and TRBJ1-1; no firm D call. Germline-derived CDR1 and CDR2 are MNHEY and SMNVEV (reference sequence). V shed 6 bases and J shed 2 bases, with 13 bases lying between them. The length of the CDR3 is 14 residues.

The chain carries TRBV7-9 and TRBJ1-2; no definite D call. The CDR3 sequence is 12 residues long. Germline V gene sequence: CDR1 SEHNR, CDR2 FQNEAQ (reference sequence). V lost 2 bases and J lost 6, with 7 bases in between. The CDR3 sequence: CASSLNQNGYTF. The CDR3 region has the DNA TGTGCCAGCAGCTTAAATCAGAATGGCTACACCTTC.